The rows below give T cell receptor beta chains drawn from one sample of a study of blood T cells in healthy people across ages. TCRdb fed the 5' RACE reads into MiXCR, producing one record per CDR3 protein. The sample consists of hundreds of thousands of distinct CDR3 sequences, 58% of them appearing once. Sequenced sample: blood. The receptor source for this set is a man between 60 and 75 years old in good health. Both conserved end residues are part of each CDR3. A D gene is named only where the DNA matches it firmly. Some rows mark clone size as missing; the rest say once, few, many or name a class of expanded clone.

TRBV20-1,14,once,TRBJ2-3,TRBD1,CSANRGIGTDTQYF,TGCAGTGCTAACAGGGGGATTGGCACAGATACGCAGTATTTT
TRBV5-1,11,few,TRBJ2-4,NA,CASRDGDIQYF,TGCGCCAGCAGGGACGGGGACATTCAGTACTTC
TRBV5-1,14,NA,TRBJ1-4,NA,CASSPGSGGEKLFF,TGCGCCAGCAGCCCTGGTTCAGGAGGAGAAAAACTGTTTTTT
TRBV20-1,11,few,TRBJ2-5,NA,CSAVGRETQYF,TGCAGTGCTGTGGGTCGAGAGACCCAGTACTTC
TRBV2,15,NA,TRBJ2-4,TRBD2,CASSEALAGKGERYF,TGTGCCAGCAGTGAAGCTCTAGCGGGTAAAGGCGAGCGGTACTTC
TRBV24-1,14,NA,TRBJ2-1,TRBD2,CATSSGGAYHEQFF,TGTGCCACCTCCAGCGGGGGGGCCTATCATGAGCAGTTCTTC
TRBV29-1,13,NA,TRBJ2-4,TRBD1,CSARQGAEDIQYF,TGCAGCGCCCGACAGGGGGCCGAGGACATTCAGTACTTC
TRBV28,11,few,TRBJ2-5,NA,CASRGVETQYF,TGTGCCAGCCGGGGCGTGGAGACCCAGTACTTC
TRBV5-1,17,few,TRBJ2-5,TRBD2,CASSPTSGGAFQETQYF,TGCGCCAGCAGCCCAACTAGCGGGGGGGCCTTCCAAGAGACCCAGTACTTC
TRBV5-1,16,NA,TRBJ2-5,TRBD1,CASSPQGGGVQETQYF,TGCGCCAGCAGCCCCCAAGGGGGCGGCGTCCAAGAGACCCAGTACTTC
TRBV20-1,13,NA,TRBJ1-4,NA,CSGRGPTNEKLFF,TGCAGTGGGAGGGGACCAACTAATGAAAAACTGTTTTTT
TRBV20-1,13,few,TRBJ2-1,TRBD2,CSAREGLANEQFF,TGCAGTGCTCGCGAGGGACTAGCGAATGAGCAGTTCTTC
TRBV7-9,14,NA,TRBJ2-2,NA,CASSYIQGTGELFF,TGTGCCAGCAGCTACATACAGGGTACCGGGGAGCTGTTTTTT